One and the same sample provided the 5 T cell receptor beta chains below, sequenced in a study of T cells expressing NK-cell markers. With the 5' RACE reads reprocessed, TCRdb shows one record per CDR3 protein and no DNA. This sample contains approximately 460,000 distinct CDR3 sequences. The specimen was blood T cells: a sorted CD56 or NKG2C T cell subset, CD4+ or CD8+ T cells, or bulk PBMC T cells (not recorded which). Receptor source: a woman between 18 and 69 years old in good health.

This chain's CDR3 is CSVVRSDANTGELFF. This chain links TRBV29-1 with TRBJ2-2. Germline V gene data show CDR1 as SQVTM and CDR2 as ANQGSEA. The length of the CDR3 is 15 residues.

This sequence joins TRBV29-1 and TRBJ2-7; TCRdb designates TRBD1, a call that cannot be tested without DNA. Per the germline V gene, CDR1 is SQVTM and CDR2 is ANQGSEA. CDR3 length: 13 residues. This chain's CDR3 is CSVAARGNLEQYF.

This chain uses TRBV7-9 with TRBJ1-2. The CDR3 sequence is 14 residues long. Germline V gives CDR1 SEHNR, CDR2 FQNEAQ (reference sequence). CDR3 sequence reads: CASSLTGVNYGYTF. Supplemented by reference TRBV7-9 and TRBJ1-2, the full variable domain reads DTGVSQNPRHKITKRGQNVTFRCDPISEHNRLYWYRQTLGQGPEFLTYFQNEAQLEKSRLLSDRFSAERPKGSFSTLEIQRTEQGDSAMYLCASSLTGVNYGYTFGSGTRLTVV.

The rearrangement uses TRBV3-1 and TRBJ2-2. Germline V CDR1 and CDR2: LGHDT, YNNKEL (reference sequence). CDR3 length: 13 amino acids. CDR3 sequence: CASGDTNTGELFF.

This rearrangement joins TRBV7-2 to TRBJ2-5; no DNA is available, so the TRBD2 call from TCRdb remains unchecked. The CDR3 has 16 residues. The germline CDR1 and CDR2 sequences are SGHTA and FQGNSA. CDR3 sequence: CASSLSPSRLQETQYF.